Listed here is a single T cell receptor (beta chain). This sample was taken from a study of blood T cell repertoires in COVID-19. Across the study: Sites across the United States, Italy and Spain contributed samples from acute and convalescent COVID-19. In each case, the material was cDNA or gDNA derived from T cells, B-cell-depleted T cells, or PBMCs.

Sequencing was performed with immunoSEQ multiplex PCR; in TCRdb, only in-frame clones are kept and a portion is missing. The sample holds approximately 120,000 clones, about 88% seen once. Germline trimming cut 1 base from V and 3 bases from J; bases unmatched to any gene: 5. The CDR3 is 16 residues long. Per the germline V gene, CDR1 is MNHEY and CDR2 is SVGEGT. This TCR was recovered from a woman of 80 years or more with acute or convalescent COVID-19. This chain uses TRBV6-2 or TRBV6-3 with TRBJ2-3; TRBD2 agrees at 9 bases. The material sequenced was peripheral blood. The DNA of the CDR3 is TGTGCCAGCAGTTACTTGGCGGGGGGGCGGACAGATACGCAGTATTTT. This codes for CASSYLAGGRTDTQYF.